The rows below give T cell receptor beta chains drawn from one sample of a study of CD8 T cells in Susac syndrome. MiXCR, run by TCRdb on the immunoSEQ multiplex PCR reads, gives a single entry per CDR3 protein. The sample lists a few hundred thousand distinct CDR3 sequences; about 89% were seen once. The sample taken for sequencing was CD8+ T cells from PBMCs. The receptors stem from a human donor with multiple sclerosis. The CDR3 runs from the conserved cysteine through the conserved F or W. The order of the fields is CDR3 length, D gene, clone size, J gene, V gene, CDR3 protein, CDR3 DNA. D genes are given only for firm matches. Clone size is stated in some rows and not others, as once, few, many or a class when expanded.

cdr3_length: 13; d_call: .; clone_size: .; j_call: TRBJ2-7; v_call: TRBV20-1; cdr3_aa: CSARSTESYEQHF; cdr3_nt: TGCAGTGCTAGATCGACGGAATCCTACGAGCAGCACTTC
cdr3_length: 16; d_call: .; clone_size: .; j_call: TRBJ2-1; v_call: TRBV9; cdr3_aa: CASSVEANSGLNEQFF; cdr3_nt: TGTGCCAGCAGCGTAGAGGCGAATAGCGGTCTCAATGAGCAGTTCTTC
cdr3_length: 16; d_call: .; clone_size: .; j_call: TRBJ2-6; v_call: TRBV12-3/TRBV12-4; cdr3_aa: CASTIQAALGANVLTF; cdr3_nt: TGTGCCAGCACCATCCAGGCCGCTTTAGGGGCCAACGTCCTGACTTTC
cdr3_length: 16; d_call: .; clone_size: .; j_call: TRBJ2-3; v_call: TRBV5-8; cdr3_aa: CASSLAVRPVADTQYF; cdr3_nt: TGTGCCAGCAGCTTGGCCGTCAGGCCGGTGGCAGATACGCAGTATTTT
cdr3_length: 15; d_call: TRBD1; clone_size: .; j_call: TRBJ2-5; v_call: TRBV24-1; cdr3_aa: CATSDLDRGQETQYF; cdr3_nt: TGTGCCACCAGTGATCTGGACAGGGGTCAAGAGACCCAGTACTTC
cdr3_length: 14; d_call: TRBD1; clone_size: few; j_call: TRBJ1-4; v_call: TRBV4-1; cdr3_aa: CASSPGQANEKLFF; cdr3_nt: TGCGCCAGCAGCCCGGGACAGGCGAATGAAAAACTGTTTTTT
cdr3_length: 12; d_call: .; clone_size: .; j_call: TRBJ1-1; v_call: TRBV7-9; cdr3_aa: CASSLAPPEAFF; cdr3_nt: TGTGCCAGCAGCTTAGCCCCCCCTGAAGCTTTCTTT
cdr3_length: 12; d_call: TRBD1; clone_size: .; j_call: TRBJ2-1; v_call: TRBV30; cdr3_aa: CAWSGTGWEQFF; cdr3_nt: TGTGCCTGGAGTGGGACAGGGTGGGAGCAGTTCTTC
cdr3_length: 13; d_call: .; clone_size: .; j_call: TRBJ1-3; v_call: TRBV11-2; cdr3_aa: CASSFPYGNTIYF; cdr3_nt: TGTGCCAGCAGCTTCCCTTACGGAAACACCATATATTTT
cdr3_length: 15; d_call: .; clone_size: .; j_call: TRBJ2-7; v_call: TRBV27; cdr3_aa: CASSFYGASSYEQYF; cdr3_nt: TGTGCCAGCAGTTTCTACGGGGCAAGCTCCTACGAGCAGTACTTC
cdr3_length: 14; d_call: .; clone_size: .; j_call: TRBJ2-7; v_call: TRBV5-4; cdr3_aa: CASSLGDTPYEQYF; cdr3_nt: TGTGCCAGCAGCTTGGGGGACACACCCTACGAGCAGTACTTC
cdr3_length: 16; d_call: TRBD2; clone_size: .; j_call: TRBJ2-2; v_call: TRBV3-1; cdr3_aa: CASSQDIGLDYGELFF; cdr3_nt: TGTGCCAGCAGCCAAGATATCGGACTAGACTACGGGGAGCTGTTTTTT
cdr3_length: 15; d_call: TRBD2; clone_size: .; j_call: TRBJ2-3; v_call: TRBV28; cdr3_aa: CASSPAWTRPDTQYF; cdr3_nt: TGTGCCAGCAGTCCTGCTTGGACTAGACCCGATACGCAGTATTTT
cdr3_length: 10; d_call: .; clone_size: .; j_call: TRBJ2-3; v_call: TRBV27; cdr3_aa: CASGSDTQYF; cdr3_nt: TGTGCCAGCGGCTCAGATACGCAGTATTTT
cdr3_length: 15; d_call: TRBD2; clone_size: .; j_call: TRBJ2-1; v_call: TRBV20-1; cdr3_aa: CSARASGGMVDEQFF; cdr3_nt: TGCAGTGCTAGAGCTAGCGGGGGCATGGTAGATGAGCAGTTCTTC
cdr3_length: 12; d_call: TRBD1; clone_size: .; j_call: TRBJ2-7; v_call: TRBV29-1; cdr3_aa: CSVKGARYEQYF; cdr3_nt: TGCAGCGTTAAGGGGGCTCGATACGAGCAGTACTTC
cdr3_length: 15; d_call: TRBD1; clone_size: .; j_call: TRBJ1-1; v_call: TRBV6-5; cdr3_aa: CASRYRQGTNTEAFF; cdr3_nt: TGTGCCAGCAGGTACCGACAGGGCACGAACACTGAAGCTTTCTTT
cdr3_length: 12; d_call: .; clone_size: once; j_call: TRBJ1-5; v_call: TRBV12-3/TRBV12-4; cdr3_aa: CASRGGNQPQHF; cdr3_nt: TGTGCCAGCCGGGGCGGCAATCAGCCCCAGCATTTT
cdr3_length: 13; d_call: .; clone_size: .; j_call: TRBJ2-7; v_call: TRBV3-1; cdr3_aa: CASSPRGAYEQYF; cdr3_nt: TGTGCCAGCAGTCCAAGGGGGGCCTACGAGCAGTACTTC
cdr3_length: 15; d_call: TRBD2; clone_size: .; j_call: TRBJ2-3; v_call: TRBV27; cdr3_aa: CASSFGLAGPTAQYF; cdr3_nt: TGTGCCAGCAGTTTTGGACTAGCGGGCCCGACGGCGCAGTATTTT
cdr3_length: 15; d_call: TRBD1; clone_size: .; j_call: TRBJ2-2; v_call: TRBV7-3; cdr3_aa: CASSLTGGEAGELFF; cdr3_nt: TGTGCCAGCAGCTTGACAGGGGGCGAGGCCGGGGAGCTGTTTTTT
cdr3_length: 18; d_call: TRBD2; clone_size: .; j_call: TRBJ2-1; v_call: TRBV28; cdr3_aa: CASSFPTTSGRGNNEQFF; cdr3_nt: TGTGCCAGCAGTTTCCCAACGACTAGCGGGAGGGGCAACAATGAGCAGTTCTTC
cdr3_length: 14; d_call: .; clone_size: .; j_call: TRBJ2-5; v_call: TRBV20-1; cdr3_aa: CSAREGTPSETQYF; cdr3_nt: TGCAGTGCTAGGGAAGGGACACCCAGCGAGACCCAGTACTTC
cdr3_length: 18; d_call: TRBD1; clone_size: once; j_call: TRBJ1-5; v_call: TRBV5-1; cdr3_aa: CASSSRTGLFGANQPQHF; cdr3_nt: TGCGCCAGCAGCTCCCGGACAGGGTTATTTGGGGCCAATCAGCCCCAGCATTTT